Listed below are T cell receptor beta chains from one sample, sequenced in a study of shared clonotypes between healthy human individuals. TCRdb keeps only in-frame clones here, not all; method: immunoSEQ multiplex PCR. The sample lists hundreds of thousands of clones; about 92% were seen once. The sequenced material came from naive CD8+ T cells sorted from blood. The receptor set was obtained from a man aged 30 to 39 in good health. Both conserved end residues are part of each CDR3. Fields, in order: clone size, J gene, D gene, V gene, CDR3 protein, CDR3 DNA. A D gene is named only where the DNA matches it firmly. Expanded clones are given a class, and other clones once, few, many or no size at all.

>NA|TRBJ2-1|TRBD2|TRBV27
CASSPLAGSSYNEQFF
TGTGCCAGCAGTCCCTTAGCGGGTAGCTCCTACAATGAGCAGTTCTTC
>NA|TRBJ2-3|NA|TRBV21-1
CASSKLGNFSTDTQYF
TGTGCCAGCAGCAAACTGGGTAATTTTAGCACAGATACGCAGTATTTT
>NA|TRBJ1-5|NA|TRBV18
CASSPDGGNQPQHF
TGTGCCAGCTCACCAGACGGGGGCAATCAGCCCCAGCATTTT
>NA|TRBJ2-7|TRBD1|TRBV7-9
CASSPTGTAYEQYF
TGTGCCAGCAGCCCCACCGGGACAGCCTACGAGCAGTACTTC
>NA|TRBJ2-7|NA|TRBV28
CASTEGAGAEQYF
TGTGCCAGCACGGAGGGAGCAGGTGCCGAGCAGTACTTC
>once|TRBJ1-4|NA|TRBV4-1
CASSQVGAMGEKLFF
TGCGCCAGCAGCCAAGTAGGGGCTATGGGTGAAAAACTGTTTTTT
>NA|TRBJ2-2|NA|TRBV7-7
CASSLRGNTGELFF
TGTGCTAGCAGCTTACGGGGAAACACCGGGGAGCTGTTTTTT
>NA|TRBJ1-4|NA|TRBV27
CASSLSSWLTNEKLFF
TGTGCCAGCAGTTTATCGAGCTGGTTGACTAATGAAAAACTGTTTTTT
>NA|TRBJ2-1|TRBD2|TRBV9
CASSFGLAGIYNEQFF
TGTGCCAGCAGCTTTGGACTAGCGGGGATATACAATGAGCAGTTCTTC
>NA|TRBJ1-5|TRBD1|TRBV27
CASSLLPTGNQPQHF
TGTGCCAGCAGTTTACTCCCGACAGGGAATCAGCCCCAGCATTTT
>NA|TRBJ2-7|NA|TRBV19
CASSIIGAYEQYF
TGTGCCAGTAGTATTATCGGGGCCTACGAGCAGTACTTC
>NA|TRBJ2-7|NA|TRBV19
CASSKRSSYEQYF
TGTGCCAGTAGTAAACGGAGCTCCTACGAGCAGTACTTC
>NA|TRBJ2-4|NA|TRBV28
CASRTDGAAKNIQYF
TGTGCCAGCAGAACTGACGGCGCCGCCAAAAACATTCAGTACTTC
>NA|TRBJ2-1|NA|TRBV11-2
CASSLLNPTVTSYNEQFF
TGTGCCAGCAGCTTACTTAACCCGACCGTTACATCCTACAATGAGCAGTTCTTC
>NA|TRBJ1-1|NA|TRBV6-5
CASSEGRVNTEAFF
TGTGCCAGCAGCGAGGGGCGGGTGAACACTGAAGCTTTCTTT
>NA|TRBJ2-3|TRBD2|TRBV6-1
CASSELGLVGTTDTQYF
TGTGCCAGCAGTGAATTGGGACTAGTAGGGACCACAGATACGCAGTATTTT
>NA|TRBJ2-7|NA|TRBV7-2
CASSLSGPYEQYF
TGTGCCAGCAGCTTAAGTGGCCCCTACGAGCAGTACTTC
>NA|TRBJ2-2|TRBD2|TRBV2
CASTPTGGLNTGELFF
TGTGCCAGCACTCCCACGGGGGGATTGAACACCGGGGAGCTGTTTTTT
>NA|TRBJ2-1|TRBD2|TRBV28
CASSPAGLAGDEQFF
TGTGCCAGCAGTCCCGCAGGCCTAGCGGGCGATGAGCAGTTCTTC
>NA|TRBJ2-7|NA|TRBV11-2
CASSLPGGREQYF
TGTGCCAGCAGCTTACCTGGAGGGCGCGAGCAGTACTTC
>NA|TRBJ2-3|NA|TRBV13
CASSRLGTIRTDTQYF
TGTGCCAGCAGCAGACTAGGGACGATTCGCACAGATACGCAGTATTTT
>NA|TRBJ1-1|NA|TRBV7-6
CASSLVGVRGDTEAFF
TGTGCCAGCAGCTTAGTAGGGGTACGGGGGGACACTGAAGCTTTCTTT
>NA|TRBJ1-1|NA|TRBV5-6
CASSAAGNTEAFF
TGTGCCAGCAGCGCCGCCGGGAACACTGAAGCTTTCTTT
>NA|TRBJ1-5|NA|TRBV7-9
CASAATYSNQPQHF
TGTGCCAGCGCCGCAACGTATAGCAATCAGCCCCAGCATTTT
>NA|TRBJ2-1|TRBD2|TRBV2
CASSDDTGGLNLSHEQFF
TGTGCCAGCAGTGATGACACCGGGGGACTAAACCTTTCCCATGAGCAGTTCTTC
>NA|TRBJ2-3|NA|TRBV7-9
CASSLPGGSTDTQYF
TGTGCCAGCAGCTTACCCGGGGGAAGCACAGATACGCAGTATTTT